The 10 T cell receptor beta chains in this list originate from one sample, sequenced in a study of blood T cell repertoires in COVID-19 (dated by TCRdb to the early 2020s). Libraries were constructed by the immunoSEQ multiplex PCR assay. TCRdb limited this immuneACCESS table to in-frame rearrangements with V and J called. A share of clones is missing; checked studies link under half to unresolved V genes, and the rest is unexplained. The sample table records about 120,000 clones; about 89% of these occur just once. The ten top clones hold approximately 20% of the sample. Source material: peripheral blood. These receptors were obtained from a human donor with acute or convalescent COVID-19. The donor label of this sample is uncertain.

The rearrangement links TRBV5-1 to TRBJ1-1; possible D gene TRBD1, 5 bases. The V gene lost 3 bases and the J gene lost 3 bases, with 12 bases spanning the gap. Germline CDR1 and CDR2: SGHRS and YFSETQ. CDR3 size: 14 residues. In DNA form, the CDR3 reads TGCGCCAGCAGCTCCAGGGAAGGCGACACTGAAGCTTTCTTT. It encodes CASSSREGDTEAFF.

The gene calls are TRBV20-1 and TRBJ1-5, with D unresolved. Germline CDR1 DFQATT, CDR2 SNEGSKA (reference sequence). CDR3 length: 13 residues. Trimming pared 3 bases from V and 4 bases from J, leaving 10 bases between. The CDR3 sequence: CSASRILNQPQHF. The CDR3 DNA follows: TGCAGTGCTAGTCGGATACTAAATCAGCCCCAGCATTTT.

The chain combines TRBV3-1 (or the pseudogene TRBV3-2) with TRBJ2-1; 12 bases match TRBD2. CDR3 size: 18 residues. Trimming took 5 bases from V and 3 from J; bases not matched to a gene: 11. Germline values: CDR1 LGHDT, CDR2 YNNKEL (reference sequence). In DNA, the CDR3 is TGTGCCAGCAGCGCCGACTCGAAACTAGCGGGAGGCTACAATGAGCAGTTCTTC. Translation gives CASSADSKLAGGYNEQFF.

CDR3: CASAGTGTDTQYF. CDR3 nucleotides: TGTGCCAGCGCGGGTACGGGCACAGATACGCAGTATTTT. The chain couples TRBV2 to TRBJ2-3, with D perhaps TRBD2 (5 bases). Germline assignment: CDR1 SNHLY and CDR2 FYNNEI. Trimming stripped 8 bases from V and 1 base from J, with 10 bases between. The CDR3 covers 13 residues.

The chain joins TRBV27 to TRBJ2-1; 7 bases fit TRBD2. The CDR3 has 15 amino acids. Per germline, CDR1 MNHEY and CDR2 SMNVEV (reference sequence). J gave up 1 base and V 7 bases, and 7 bases lay outside the gene matches. The CDR3 sequence: CASTRGGSSYNEQFF. DNA for the CDR3: TGTGCCAGCACCCGAGGCGGGAGTTCCTACAATGAGCAGTTCTTC.

V and J are TRBV18 and TRBJ2-2, with 8 bases matching TRBD1. The V segment lost 5 bases and the J segment 3 bases; nucleotides outside the gene matches: 11. This CDR3 is 17 amino acids long. Germline assignment: CDR1 KGHSH and CDR2 LQKENI. The CDR3 here is CASSNSRTGSYTGELFF. The DNA for the CDR3 is TGTGCCAGCTCAAATTCTAGGACAGGGAGCTACACCGGGGAGCTGTTTTTT.

This clone was counted only a few times. The chain recombines TRBV27 with TRBJ1-5; perhaps TRBD1 as D (6 bases). Germline V CDR1 and CDR2: MNHEY, SMNVEV (reference sequence). The CDR3 has 14 amino acids. Deletions cut 3 bases from V and 5 bases from J, with 11 bases between. This chain's CDR3 is CASSFGGGHQPQHF. For the CDR3, the DNA is TGTGCCAGCAGTTTTGGGGGGGGGCATCAGCCCCAGCATTTT.

This clone was recorded once. This chain joins TRBV4-3 and TRBJ1-1; D is undetermined. The CDR3 is made up of 13 amino acids. The ends were cut back, 5 bases at V and 3 bases at J, with 10 bases in the middle. The germline V gene has CDR1 LGHNA and CDR2 YSLEER. The CDR3 DNA reads TGCGCCAGCAGCGCACAGAGGGACACTGAAGCTTTCTTT. It encodes CASSAQRDTEAFF.

The rearrangement joins TRBV11-2 to TRBJ2-2, with D unresolved. The ends were cut back, 1 base at V and 4 bases at J, with 16 bases in the middle. The germline V gene has CDR1 SGHAT and CDR2 FQNNGV. The CDR3 spans 17 residues. The CDR3 spells CASSLALWAGATGELFF. CDR3 DNA sequence: TGTGCCAGCAGCTTAGCTCTCTGGGCAGGCGCCACCGGGGAGCTGTTTTTT.

The chain joins TRBV6-2 or TRBV6-3 to TRBJ1-2; 8 bases are shared with TRBD1. The CDR3 runs to 17 residues. The germline CDR1 and CDR2 sequences are MNHEY and SVGEGT. V dropped 2 bases and J dropped 3; count of bases not matched to a gene: 11. The CDR3 sequence: CASSYSNRGAKDYGYTF. The DNA for the CDR3 is TGTGCCAGCAGTTACAGCAACAGGGGGGCCAAGGACTATGGCTACACCTTC.